This T cell receptor beta chain was obtained from a study of shared clonotypes between healthy human individuals. Study-level results: Non-shared clonotypes displayed generation probabilities falling below those of clonotypes present in all four donors.

The deep-level immunoSEQ assay was used. Generated by immunoSEQ multiplex PCR, the TCRdb table keeps only in-frame clones and is missing some. The sample lists around 1,000,000 clones, about 80% occurring once. Only one count was recorded for this clone. Its target is unknown. Other DNA sequences in the same sample also yield this CDR3. Sequencing was carried out using memory CD4+ T cells from PBMCs. Documented subset: CD45RA-negative fraction. The sequence derives from a man in his late teens or twenties in good health. Some clones in this sample may be carry-over from other donors' samples.

Written as DNA, the CDR3 is TGTGCCAGCAGTGACGGCTACGAGCAGTACTTC. Protein sequence: CASSDGYEQYF. The gene calls are TRBV6-1 and TRBJ2-7; the D is unclear. Germline V gene sequence: CDR1 MNHNS, CDR2 SASEGT. V was trimmed by 3 bases and J by 3 bases, leaving 3 bases between them. The CDR3 is 11 residues long.